The 26 T cell receptor beta chains reported below all come from one sample, sequenced in a study of technical replicates of blood from a handful of donors. Generated by immunoSEQ multiplex PCR, the TCRdb table keeps only in-frame clones and is missing some. This table holds 75,000 to 100,000 clones, approximately 96% found once. Source material: T cells isolated from PBMCs. The receptors originated from a human donor in good health.

CDR3 bases: TGTGCCAGTAGTATAGATGGGCCAGGGCTTATGAACACTGAAGCTTTCTTT. Translating it yields CASSIDGPGLMNTEAFF. V usage is TRBV19 and J usage is TRBJ1-1; maybe TRBD1 (5 bases). V was shortened by 0 bases and J by 0 bases, with 14 bases between the two germline ends. The CDR3 loop spans 17 amino acids. The V gene's germline CDR1 is LNHDA and CDR2 SQIVND (reference sequence).

This sequence joins TRBV7-9 and TRBJ2-3, with TRBD1 matching over 8 bases. Looked up from germline, CDR1 is SEHNR and CDR2 is FQNEAQ (reference sequence). The CDR3 sequence is 15 residues long. The ends lost 1 base at V and 4 bases at J; junction bases unmatched: 4. The CDR3 DNA follows: TGTGCCAGCAGCTTAGGGACAGGGTTACCAGATACGCAGTATTTT. Amino acid sequence: CASSLGTGLPDTQYF.

This rearrangement joins TRBV11-3 to TRBJ2-7, with D perhaps matching TRBD2 (6 bases). The length of the CDR3 is 14 residues. V was pared by 1 base and J by 5 bases, with 12 bases between. Germline assignment: CDR1 SGHNT and CDR2 YENEEA. The CDR3 protein is CASSLARELNEQYF. CDR3 nucleotides: TGTGCCAGCAGCTTAGCCCGGGAGTTGAACGAGCAGTACTTC.

V and J are TRBV6-5 and TRBJ1-1; the match to TRBD1 covers 10 bases. The ends lost 7 bases at V and 2 bases at J; junction bases unmatched: 4. CDR1 is MNHEY and CDR2 is SVGAGI in the germline V gene. CDR3 length: 14 residues. Here the CDR3 reads CASIVTGGNTEAFF. Here the CDR3 DNA reads TGTGCCAGCATTGTGACAGGGGGCAACACTGAAGCTTTCTTT.

The rearrangement uses TRBV28 and TRBJ2-7; tentatively, D is TRBD2 (6 bases). The V gene lost 7 bases and the J gene lost 4 bases, with 14 bases spanning the gap. CDR1 and CDR2 (germline): MDHEN, SYDVKM. The CDR3 totals 13 residues. CDR3 region: CASNWGVGYEQYF. The CDR3 nucleotides are TGTGCCAGCAATTGGGGGGTAGGGTACGAGCAGTACTTC. The full variable domain, its missing parts supplied by reference TRBV28 and TRBJ2-7, is DVKVTQSSRYLVKRTGEKVFLECVQDMDHENMFWYRQDPGLGLRLIYFSYDVKMKEKGDIPEGYSVSREKKERFSLILESASTNQTSMYLCASNWGVGYEQYFGPGTRLTVT.

The rearrangement joins TRBV27 to TRBJ1-4; D remains unclear. The germline CDR1 and CDR2 sequences are MNHEY and SMNVEV (reference sequence). The CDR3 length is 18 residues. Trimming took off 0 bases at V and 7 bases at J, with 21 bases between the two ends. CDR3 DNA sequence: TGTGCCAGCAGTTTATCTGGCCAAATGCCCGGGATGGGTGAAAAACTGTTTTTT. Protein product: CASSLSGQMPGMGEKLFF.

This chain uses TRBV13 with TRBJ2-2, with 7 nucleotides matching TRBD1. The germline CDR1 and CDR2 sequences are PRHDT and FYEKMQ (reference sequence). The CDR3 is 16 amino acids. Trimming took 3 bases from V and 4 from J; bases not matched to a gene: 8. CDR3 sequence: CASSFNRGRGTGELFF. CDR3 coding DNA: TGTGCCAGCAGCTTTAACAGGGGTAGGGGCACCGGGGAGCTGTTTTTT.

This chain connects TRBV11-3 to TRBJ2-7, with TRBD2 matching 8 bases. Per germline, CDR1 SGHNT and CDR2 YENEEA. CDR3 size: 14 residues. V gave up 1 base and J gave up 7 bases; unmatched junction bases: 6. This CDR3 reads CASSLGGGGREQYF. The CDR3 DNA reads as TGTGCCAGCAGCTTAGGGGGCGGCGGGAGGGAGCAGTACTTC.

The chain joins TRBV19 to TRBJ1-2, with D unclear. Germline V gene sequence: CDR1 LNHDA, CDR2 SQIVND (reference sequence). V was clipped by 0 bases and J by 5 bases, with 19 bases between them. CDR3 length: 17 amino acids. CDR3 sequence reads: CASSIEHSPTSPYGYTF. The CDR3 region has the DNA TGTGCCAGTAGTATAGAACACAGCCCTACCTCTCCATATGGCTACACCTTC.

This chain links TRBV6-6 with TRBJ2-1, with D possibly TRBD2 on 6 matching bases. Trimming left V 5 bases short and J 5 bases short, with 10 bases between. CDR1 MNHNY and CDR2 SVGAGI come from the germline V gene (reference sequence). This CDR3 comprises 13 residues. CDR3 DNA sequence: TGTGCCAGCAGTCGGGAGACCCACAATGAGCAGTTCTTC. Translation gives CASSRETHNEQFF.

This clone was observed a single time. V is TRBV4-1 and J is TRBJ1-2; D is possibly TRBD1 (5 bases). The CDR3 extends over 15 amino acids. Trimming removed 4 bases from V and 0 bases from J, with 12 bases in between. Germline V gene data show CDR1 as MGHRA and CDR2 as YSYEKL. The CDR3 spells CASSPLGEANYGYTF. The DNA for the CDR3 is TGCGCCAGCAGCCCCTTAGGGGAAGCTAACTATGGCTACACCTTC.

The chain uses TRBV19 and TRBJ1-1, with D maybe TRBD1 (5 bases). From germline, CDR1 is LNHDA and CDR2 SQIVND (reference sequence). V was cut by 2 bases and J by 1 base, with 5 bases left in between. The CDR3 consists of 13 residues. This chain's CDR3 is CASSITGNTEAFF. The CDR3 bases are TGTGCCAGTAGTATAACAGGGAACACTGAAGCTTTCTTT.

The chain has TRBV4-1 and TRBJ1-1, with 8 bases aligning to TRBD1. V trimming: 4 bases; J trimming: 5 bases; junction bases outside the gene matches: 9. CDR3 length equals 15 residues. Germline V gene sequence: CDR1 MGHRA, CDR2 YSYEKL. The CDR3 sequence is CASSPGQGEGTEAFF. As DNA, the CDR3 is TGCGCCAGCAGCCCTGGACAGGGAGAGGGAACTGAAGCTTTCTTT.

The CDR3 coding sequence is TGTGCCAGCAGCGTAGCCGGGGGGGCAGGCACCCCAGGAGATGGCTACACCTTC. This sequence encodes CASSVAGGAGTPGDGYTF. This chain links TRBV9 with TRBJ1-2; D may be TRBD1 (6 bases). Germline CDR1 is SGDLS and CDR2 is YYNGEE. The CDR3 loop spans 18 amino acids. Trimming stripped 0 bases from V and 6 bases from J, with 24 bases between.

V and J are TRBV25-1 and TRBJ2-1, with 10 bases aligning to TRBD1. The CDR3 length is 13 residues. Germline CDR1 and CDR2: MGHDK and SYGVNS. Losses at the gene ends were 6 bases for V and 8 bases for J; bases not matched to a gene: 4. The CDR3 sequence: CASRYGTGDEQFF. CDR3 in DNA: TGTGCCAGCAGATACGGGACAGGGGATGAGCAGTTCTTC.

The genes are TRBV30 and TRBJ1-2; D might be TRBD1 (5 bases). The CDR3 covers 15 residues. Germline CDR1 is GTSNPN and CDR2 is SVGIG (reference sequence). V dropped 6 bases and J dropped 2 bases, with 19 bases sitting between them. CDR3 nucleotide sequence: TGTGCCTGCTCCCTCATCATGGGGCGGAACTATGGCTACACCTTC. Translating it yields CACSLIMGRNYGYTF.

The chain links TRBV18 to TRBJ2-3; the D is unclear. The CDR3 loop spans 12 amino acids. Per the germline V gene, CDR1 is KGHSH and CDR2 is LQKENI. Trimming left V 4 bases short and J 7 bases short, with 9 bases between. The CDR3 loop is CASSQAPNTQYF. In nucleotides, the CDR3 is TGTGCCAGCTCACAAGCTCCTAATACGCAGTATTTT.

The V and J genes are TRBV28 and TRBJ2-3; TRBD2 matches at 7 bases. Germline-derived CDR1 and CDR2 are MDHEN and SYDVKM. Unmatched junction bases numbered 5, after V lost 5 bases and J lost 0 bases. CDR3 length: 15 amino acids. The DNA of the CDR3 is TGTGCCAGCAGTCTCCGCGGGGGTAGCACAGATACGCAGTATTTT. Translation: CASSLRGGSTDTQYF.

This sequence joins TRBV6-1 and TRBJ1-4, with D perhaps matching TRBD1 (5 bases). The CDR3 spans 14 residues. Trimming took off 3 bases at V and 7 bases at J, with 12 bases between the two ends. From germline, CDR1 is MNHNS and CDR2 SASEGT. CDR3 nucleotides: TGTGCCAGCAGTGAGGTACAGGATGGTGAAAAACTGTTTTTT. Translated, it gives CASSEVQDGEKLFF.

CDR3 bases: TGTGCCAGCAGTTTAAAGGGGGTGGGTGAGACCCAGTACTTC. Protein: CASSLKGVGETQYF. The V gene is TRBV28, the J gene TRBJ2-5; a weak D match, TRBD1 (6 bases). This CDR3 has 14 residues. Germline V CDR1 and CDR2: MDHEN, SYDVKM. V was cut by 2 bases and J by 5 bases, with 12 bases left in between.

The V and J genes are TRBV27 and TRBJ1-2, with TRBD1 matching over 7 bases. Germline trimming cut 2 bases from V and 4 bases from J; bases unmatched to any gene: 4. Germline values: CDR1 MNHEY, CDR2 SMNVEV (reference sequence). This CDR3 is built from 14 residues. The CDR3 protein is CASSLRGQIYGYTF. As DNA, the CDR3 is TGTGCCAGCAGTTTAAGGGGGCAAATCTATGGCTACACCTTC.

Here the CDR3 reads CASRRGEAFF. DNA for the CDR3: TGTGCCAGCAGAAGGGGGGAAGCTTTCTTT. The rearrangement uses TRBV28 and TRBJ1-1, with D possibly being TRBD1 (6 bases). The V gene lost 6 bases and the J gene lost 8 bases, with 7 bases spanning the gap. This CDR3 is 10 amino acids long. Germline values: CDR1 MDHEN, CDR2 SYDVKM.

J is TRBJ1-1 and V is TRBV5-4; D unresolved. This CDR3 contains 12 residues. Germline V CDR1 and CDR2: SGHNT, YYREEE (reference sequence). V lost 7 bases and J lost 1, with 8 bases in between. CDR3 nucleotide sequence: TGTGCCAGCGCGAAAGAGAACACTGAAGCTTTCTTT. Translating it yields CASAKENTEAFF. Using reference TRBV5-4 and TRBJ1-1 for the parts outside the CDR3, the full variable domain is ETGVTQSPTHLIKTRGQQVTLRCSSQSGHNTVSWYQQALGQGPQFIFQYYREEENGRGNFPPRFSGLQFPNYSSELNVNALELDDSALYLCASAKENTEAFFGQGTRLTVV.

V usage is TRBV11-2 and J usage is TRBJ2-7, with 8 bases that match TRBD2. With V trimmed by 4 bases and J by 4 bases, 9 bases remained unmatched. This CDR3 has 15 amino acids. CDR1 and CDR2 (germline): SGHAT, FQNNGV. The CDR3 reads CASSSDQAGVYEQYF. The CDR3 DNA is TGTGCCAGCAGCTCAGATCAAGCGGGAGTGTACGAGCAGTACTTC.

This chain links TRBV19 with TRBJ1-5; 7 bases fit TRBD1. This CDR3 has 14 residues. With V trimmed by 2 bases and J by 2 bases, 0 bases remained unmatched. The germline V gene has CDR1 LNHDA and CDR2 SQIVND (reference sequence). CDR3 DNA sequence: TGTGCCAGTAGTATACAGGGGGGCAATCAGCCCCAGCATTTT. This codes for CASSIQGGNQPQHF.

CDR3 sequence: CASSLDRGRDEQYF. CDR3 DNA: TGTGCCAGCAGCTTAGACAGGGGGCGAGACGAGCAGTACTTC. The chain couples TRBV11-2 to TRBJ2-7; 8 bases are a match to TRBD1. Germline CDR1 SGHAT, CDR2 FQNNGV. J was trimmed by 5 bases and V by 0 bases; bases with no gene match: 3. The CDR3 sequence is 14 residues long.